The sequence of this T cell receptor beta chain was determined in a study of response to subunit inactivated influenza vaccine. Study results and limitations: Each seasonal influenza vaccination, the authors suggested, recruits few new T cells.

The germline CDR1 and CDR2 sequences are SEHNR and FQNEAQ (reference sequence). The J segment lost 5 bases and the V segment lost 4 bases, leaving 5 bases of the junction unmatched. The CDR3 contains 16 residues. This clonotype was seen more than once but under ten times. What it recognizes is unknown. TCRdb processed the RT-PCR reads anew with MiXCR; each CDR3 protein has one entry. The table includes around 490,000 distinct CDR3 sequences, about 7.6% detected once. Sequences were derived from PBMCs from blood, sampled around 2 years after vaccination. This chain uses TRBV7-9 with TRBJ2-3; TRBD2 matches 14 bases. This TCR came from a man aged 50-75 years who received an inactivated influenza vaccine. DNA of the CDR3: TGTGCCAGCAGCTCCGGGACTAGCGGGAGTGTAGATACGCAGTATTTT. Amino acid sequence: CASSSGTSGSVDTQYF.